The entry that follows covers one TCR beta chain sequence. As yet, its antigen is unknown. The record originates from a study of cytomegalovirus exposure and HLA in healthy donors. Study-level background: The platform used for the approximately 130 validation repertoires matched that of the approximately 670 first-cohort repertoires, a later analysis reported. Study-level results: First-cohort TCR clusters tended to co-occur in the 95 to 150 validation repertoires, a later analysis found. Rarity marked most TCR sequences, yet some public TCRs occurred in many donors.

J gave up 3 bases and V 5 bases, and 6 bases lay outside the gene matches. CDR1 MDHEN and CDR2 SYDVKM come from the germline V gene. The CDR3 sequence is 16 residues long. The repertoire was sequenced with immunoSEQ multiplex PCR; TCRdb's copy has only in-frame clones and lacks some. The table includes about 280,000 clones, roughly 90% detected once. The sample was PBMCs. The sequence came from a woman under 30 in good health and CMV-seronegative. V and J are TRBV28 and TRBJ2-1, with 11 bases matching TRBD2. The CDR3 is CASSNLAGGLYNEQFF. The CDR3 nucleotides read TGTGCCAGCAGTAACCTAGCGGGAGGCCTCTACAATGAGCAGTTCTTC.